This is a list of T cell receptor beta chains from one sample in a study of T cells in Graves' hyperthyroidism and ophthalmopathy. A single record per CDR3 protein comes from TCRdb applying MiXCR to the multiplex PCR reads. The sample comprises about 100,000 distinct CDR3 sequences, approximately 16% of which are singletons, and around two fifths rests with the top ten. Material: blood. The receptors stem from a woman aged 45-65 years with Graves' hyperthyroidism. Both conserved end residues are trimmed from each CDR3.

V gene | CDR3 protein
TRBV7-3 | ASSLIPGNTGELF
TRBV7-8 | ASSSGGLTGELF
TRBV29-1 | SVRPTGGSAEAF
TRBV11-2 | ASSQTGLGGTEAF
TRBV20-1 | SARERWEGGRVTQY
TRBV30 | AWSGGILNEQF
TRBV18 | ASSPRASGSLSYNEQF
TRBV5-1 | ASTSTGGFTDTQY
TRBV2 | ADRGPGNTIY
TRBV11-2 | ASRGGIGPGLAEKETQY
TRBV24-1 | ATSRTGGTDTQY
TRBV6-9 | ASSFPPGRRRGYT
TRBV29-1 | SVVEKSYNEQF
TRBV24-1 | ATSESGLGHEQF
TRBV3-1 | ASSQGPGNTIY